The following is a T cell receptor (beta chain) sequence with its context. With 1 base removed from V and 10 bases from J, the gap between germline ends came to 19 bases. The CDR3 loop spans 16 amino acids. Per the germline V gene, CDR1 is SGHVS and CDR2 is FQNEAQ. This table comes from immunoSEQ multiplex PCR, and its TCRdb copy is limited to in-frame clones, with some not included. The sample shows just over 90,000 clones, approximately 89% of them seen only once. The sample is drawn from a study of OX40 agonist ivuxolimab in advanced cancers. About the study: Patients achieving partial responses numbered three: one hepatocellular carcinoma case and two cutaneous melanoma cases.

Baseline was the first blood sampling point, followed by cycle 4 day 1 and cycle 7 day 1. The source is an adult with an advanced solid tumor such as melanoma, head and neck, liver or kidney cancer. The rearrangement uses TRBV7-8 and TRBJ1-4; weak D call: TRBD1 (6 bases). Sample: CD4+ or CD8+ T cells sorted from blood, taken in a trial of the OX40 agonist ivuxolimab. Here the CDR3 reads CASSLVGQSSIGKLFF. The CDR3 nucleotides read TGTGCCAGCAGCTTAGTTGGACAGTCCTCTATTGGAAAACTGTTTTTT.